Sequencing of this T cell receptor (beta chain) was carried out in a study of STAT5B mutations in CD4+ large granular lymphocyte leukemia. V lost 5 bases and J lost 6, with 16 bases in between. There are 15 residues in the CDR3. Germline CDR1 reads MNHNY; CDR2 reads SVGAGI (reference sequence). The assay was immunoSEQ multiplex PCR, and TCRdb's table has in-frame clones only and misses some. The sample lists 25,000 to 35,000 clones, just under 75% occurring once. This receptor was obtained from a human donor in good health. The rearrangement links TRBV6-6 to TRBJ2-2; the D is unclear. The material sequenced was CD4+ T cells from blood buffy coats. CDR3 protein: CASSPQDRRPGELFF. DNA of the CDR3: TGTGCCAGCAGTCCCCAGGACCGACGGCCCGGGGAGCTGTTTTTT.